This TCR beta chain was recorded in a study of neurological immune-mediated disorders. The time point: technical triplicate 3. This CDR3 has 13 amino acids. Germline CDR1 MNHEY, CDR2 SVGAGI. V lost 2 bases and J 13 bases, leaving 17 bases between the germline ends. The team produced cDNA through 5'RACE using 10-nucleotide random UMIs. From 15-18 subjects, each sequencing run yielded over 160 million TCR-beta sequences. TCRdb analysed the 5' RACE reads with MiXCR anew, one entry per CDR3 protein. Here the sample spans under 45,000 distinct CDR3 sequences, around a fifth being singletons. This sequence originates from a man aged 55 to 70 with HTLV-1-associated myelopathy (HAM/TSP). Specimen: PBMCs. The V call is TRBV6-5, the J call TRBJ2-5, with D perhaps matching TRBD1 or TRBD2 (5 bases each). The CDR3 DNA reads TGTGCCAGCAGTTACCCCGGGACCGATATTATGTACTTC. Protein: CASSYPGTDIMYF.